The TCR beta chain described here comes from a study of shared clonotypes between healthy human individuals. Across the whole study: Three CD4 naive, three CD4 memory, two CD8 naive and one CD8 memory plate were used per donor.

Study-level findings and limits: Exclusively blood specimens were collected; tissue repertoires likely differ.

The germline V gene has CDR1 MDHEN and CDR2 SYDVKM. Losses at the gene ends were 5 bases for V and 4 bases for J; bases not matched to a gene: 6. There are 14 residues in the CDR3. With regard to this clone: Its specificity is unknown.

Running of the assay took place at deep level. Data came from immunoSEQ multiplex PCR; TCRdb stores just in-frame clones and leaves some out. The data contain about 2.4 million clones, over 85% of them seen just once; the ten biggest clones take up approximately 0.36%. The TCR comes from a man between 18 and 29 years old in good health. Some clones in this sample may be carry-over from other donors' samples. The material sequenced was naive CD4+ T cells from PBMCs. Subset specified: CD45RA+ positively selected. The chain is built from TRBV28 and TRBJ2-5; 8 bases map to TRBD2. The DNA for the CDR3 is TGTGCCAGCAGTAGCTACGGGAGGGGAGAGACCCAGTACTTC. Translation: CASSSYGRGETQYF. The whole variable domain, filled in from reference TRBV28 and TRBJ2-5, reads DVKVTQSSRYLVKRTGEKVFLECVQDMDHENMFWYRQDPGLGLRLIYFSYDVKMKEKGDIPEGYSVSREKKERFSLILESASTNQTSMYLCASSSYGRGETQYFGPGTRLLVL.